The present T cell receptor (beta chain) was sequenced within a study of PD-1 blockade in classical Hodgkin lymphoma. This clone was seen more than once but under ten times. Its antigen is as yet unknown. The study, taken as a whole, reports: CD4+ TCR diversity rose significantly by C4D1, and CD8+ TCR diversity did not. Lower baseline TCR diversity was reported for newly diagnosed patients than for healthy donors. It was among complete responders that baseline diversity resembled that of newly diagnosed patients.

V dropped 8 bases and J dropped 3 bases, with 17 bases sitting between them. CDR1 is MRHNA, CDR2 SNTAGT, per germline. This CDR3 is built from 14 residues. Brentuximab vedotin exposure varied among the patients, all of whom had relapsed after autologous stem cell transplantation. Negative selection with magnetic separation was used to purify CD4+ T cells from thawed PBMCs. Complete response, partial response or progressive disease was recorded as best response. The protocol was immunoSEQ multiplex PCR, while the TCRdb copy is restricted to in-frame clones and leaves out a portion. Here the sample spans about 7,600 clones, roughly three quarters being singletons.

J is TRBJ2-7 and V is TRBV6-4; D unresolved. The source material was CD4+ T cells from blood, sampled at baseline. The sequence was collected from a human donor with classical Hodgkin lymphoma. CDR3 sequence: CASPARPPGYEQYF. CDR3 DNA sequence: TGTGCCAGCCCGGCCCGGCCCCCAGGCTACGAGCAGTACTTC.